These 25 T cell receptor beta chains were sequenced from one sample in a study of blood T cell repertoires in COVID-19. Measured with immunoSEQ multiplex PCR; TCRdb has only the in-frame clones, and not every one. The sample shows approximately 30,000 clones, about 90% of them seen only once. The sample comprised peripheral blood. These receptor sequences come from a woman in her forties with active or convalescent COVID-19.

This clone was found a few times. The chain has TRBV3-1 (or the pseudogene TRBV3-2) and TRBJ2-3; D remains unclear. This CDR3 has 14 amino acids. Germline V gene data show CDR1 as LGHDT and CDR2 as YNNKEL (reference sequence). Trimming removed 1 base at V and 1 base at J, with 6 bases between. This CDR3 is CASSQGLRTDTQYF. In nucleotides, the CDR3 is TGTGCCAGCAGCCAAGGACTTCGCACAGATACGCAGTATTTT.

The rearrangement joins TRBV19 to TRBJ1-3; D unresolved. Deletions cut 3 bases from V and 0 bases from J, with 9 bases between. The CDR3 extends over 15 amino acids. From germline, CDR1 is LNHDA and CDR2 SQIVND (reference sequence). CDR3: CASSIQVTSGNTIYF. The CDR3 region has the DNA TGTGCCAGTAGTATCCAGGTGACCTCTGGAAACACCATATATTTT. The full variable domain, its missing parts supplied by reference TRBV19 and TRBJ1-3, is DGGITQSPKYLFRKEGQNVTLSCEQNLNHDAMYWYRQDPGQGLRLIYYSQIVNDFQKGDIAEGYSVSREKKESFPLTVTSAQKNPTAFYLCASSIQVTSGNTIYFGEGSWLTVV.

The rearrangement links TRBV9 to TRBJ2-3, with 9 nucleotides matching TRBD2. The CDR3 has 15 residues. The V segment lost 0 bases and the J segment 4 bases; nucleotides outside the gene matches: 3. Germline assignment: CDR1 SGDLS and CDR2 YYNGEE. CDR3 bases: TGTGCCAGCAGCGTAGGCGGGGGGGCCTCAGATACGCAGTATTTT. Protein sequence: CASSVGGGASDTQYF.

DNA of the CDR3: TGTGCCAGCAGCGTTTCGGGAACGACAGATACGCAGTATTTT. This encodes CASSVSGTTDTQYF. The chain couples TRBV9 to TRBJ2-3; weak D call: TRBD2 (5 bases). This CDR3 is built from 14 residues. The V gene's germline CDR1 is SGDLS and CDR2 YYNGEE. Trimming cost V 2 bases and J 3 bases, with 10 bases left between them.

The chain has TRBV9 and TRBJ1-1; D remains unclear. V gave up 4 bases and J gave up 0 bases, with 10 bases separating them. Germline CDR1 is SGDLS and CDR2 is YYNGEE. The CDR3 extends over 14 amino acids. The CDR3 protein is CASSSARMNTEAFF. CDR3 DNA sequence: TGTGCCAGCAGCTCCGCCAGGATGAACACTGAAGCTTTCTTT.

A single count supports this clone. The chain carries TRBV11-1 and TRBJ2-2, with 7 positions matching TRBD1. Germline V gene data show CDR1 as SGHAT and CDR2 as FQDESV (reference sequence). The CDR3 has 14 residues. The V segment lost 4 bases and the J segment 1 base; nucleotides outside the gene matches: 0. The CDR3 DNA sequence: TGTGCCAGCAGCTGGGACAGGAACACCGGGGAGCTGTTTTTT. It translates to CASSWDRNTGELFF.

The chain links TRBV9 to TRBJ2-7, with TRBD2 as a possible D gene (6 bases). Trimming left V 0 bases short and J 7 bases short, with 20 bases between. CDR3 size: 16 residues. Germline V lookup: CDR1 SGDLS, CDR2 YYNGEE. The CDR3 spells CASSVGGGAGALEQYF. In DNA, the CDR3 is TGTGCCAGCAGCGTAGGAGGAGGGGCCGGGGCTCTGGAGCAGTACTTC.

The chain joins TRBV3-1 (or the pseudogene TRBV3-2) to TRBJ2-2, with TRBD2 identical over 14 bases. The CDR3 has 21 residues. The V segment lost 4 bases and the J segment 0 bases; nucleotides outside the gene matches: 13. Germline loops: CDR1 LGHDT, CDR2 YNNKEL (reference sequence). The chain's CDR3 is CASSPHNSGLAGGSNTGELFF. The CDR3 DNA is TGTGCCAGCAGCCCCCACAACTCCGGACTAGCGGGGGGTTCGAACACCGGGGAGCTGTTTTTT.

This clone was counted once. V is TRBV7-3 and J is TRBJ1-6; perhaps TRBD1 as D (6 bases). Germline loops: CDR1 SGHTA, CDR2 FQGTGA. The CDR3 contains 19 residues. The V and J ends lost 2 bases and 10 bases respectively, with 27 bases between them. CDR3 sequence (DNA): TGTGCCAGCAGCTTAGGCCGGTCCGGGACACCCCTACTCCGGTCACCCCTCCACTTT. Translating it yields CASSLGRSGTPLLRSPLHF.

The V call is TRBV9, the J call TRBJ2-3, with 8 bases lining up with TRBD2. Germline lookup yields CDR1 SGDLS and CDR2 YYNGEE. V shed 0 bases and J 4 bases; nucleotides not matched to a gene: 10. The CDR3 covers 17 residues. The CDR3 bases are TGTGCCAGCAGCGTAGACGCAGGACTAGCACCCTCAGATACGCAGTATTTT. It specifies CASSVDAGLAPSDTQYF.

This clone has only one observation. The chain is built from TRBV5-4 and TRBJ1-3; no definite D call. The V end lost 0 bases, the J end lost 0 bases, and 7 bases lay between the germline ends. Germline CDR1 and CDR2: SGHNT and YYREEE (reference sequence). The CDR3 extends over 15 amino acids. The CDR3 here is CASSLGRNSGNTIYF. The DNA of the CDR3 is TGTGCCAGCAGCTTGGGGAGGAACTCTGGAAACACCATATATTTT.

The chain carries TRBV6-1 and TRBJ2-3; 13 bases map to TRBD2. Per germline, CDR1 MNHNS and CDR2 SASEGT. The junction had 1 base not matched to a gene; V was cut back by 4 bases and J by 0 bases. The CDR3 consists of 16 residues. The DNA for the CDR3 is TGTGCCAGCAGTGGGGGACTAGCGGGAAGCACAGATACGCAGTATTTT. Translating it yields CASSGGLAGSTDTQYF.

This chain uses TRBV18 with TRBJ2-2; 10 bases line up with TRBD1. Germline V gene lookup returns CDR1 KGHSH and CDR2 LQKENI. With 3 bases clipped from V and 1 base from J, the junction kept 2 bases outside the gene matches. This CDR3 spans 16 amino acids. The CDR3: CASSPGQGRNTGELFF. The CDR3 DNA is TGTGCCAGCTCACCGGGACAGGGGAGGAACACCGGGGAGCTGTTTTTT. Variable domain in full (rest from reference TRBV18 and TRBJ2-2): NAGVMQNPRHLVRRRGQEARLRCSPMKGHSHVYWYRQLPEEGLKFMVYLQKENIIDESGMPKERFSAEFPKEGPSILRIQQVVRGDSAAYFCASSPGQGRNTGELFFGEGSRLTVL.

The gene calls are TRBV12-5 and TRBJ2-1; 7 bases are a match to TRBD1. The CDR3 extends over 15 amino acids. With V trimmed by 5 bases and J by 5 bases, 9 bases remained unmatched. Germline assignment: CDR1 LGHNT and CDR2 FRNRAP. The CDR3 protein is CASGGTAHFDNEQFF. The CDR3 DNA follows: TGTGCTAGTGGTGGGACAGCACACTTCGACAATGAGCAGTTCTTC.

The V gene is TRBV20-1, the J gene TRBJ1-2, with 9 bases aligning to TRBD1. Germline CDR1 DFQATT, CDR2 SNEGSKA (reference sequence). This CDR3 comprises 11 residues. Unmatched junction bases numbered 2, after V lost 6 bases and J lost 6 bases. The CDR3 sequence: CSAGQGDGYTF. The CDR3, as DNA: TGCAGTGCGGGACAGGGTGATGGCTACACCTTC.

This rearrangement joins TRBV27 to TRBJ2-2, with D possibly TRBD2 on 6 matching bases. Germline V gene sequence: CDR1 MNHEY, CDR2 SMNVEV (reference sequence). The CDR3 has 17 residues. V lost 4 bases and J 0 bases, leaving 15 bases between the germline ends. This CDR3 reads CASSSKAGGTNTGELFF. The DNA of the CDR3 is TGTGCCAGCAGTTCTAAGGCTGGGGGGACGAACACCGGGGAGCTGTTTTTT.

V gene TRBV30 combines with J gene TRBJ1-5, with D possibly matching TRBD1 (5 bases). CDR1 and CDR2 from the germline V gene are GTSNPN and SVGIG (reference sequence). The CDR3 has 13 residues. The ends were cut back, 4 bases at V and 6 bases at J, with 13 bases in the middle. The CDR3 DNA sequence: TGTGCCTGGAACGACAGAGAAGGTCAGCCCCAGCATTTT. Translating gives CAWNDREGQPQHF.

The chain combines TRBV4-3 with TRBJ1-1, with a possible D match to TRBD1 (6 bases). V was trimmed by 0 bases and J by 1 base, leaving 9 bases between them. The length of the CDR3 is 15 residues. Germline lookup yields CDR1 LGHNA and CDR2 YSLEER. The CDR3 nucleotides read TGCGCCAGCAGCCAAGAACTAGGGGGGAACACTGAAGCTTTCTTT. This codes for CASSQELGGNTEAFF.

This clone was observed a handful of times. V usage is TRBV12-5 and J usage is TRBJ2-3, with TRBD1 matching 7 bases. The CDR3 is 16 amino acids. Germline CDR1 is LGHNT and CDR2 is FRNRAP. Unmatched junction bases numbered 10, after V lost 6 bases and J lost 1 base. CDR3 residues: CASGLQGTSRTDTQYF. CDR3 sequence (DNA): TGTGCTAGTGGGCTACAGGGGACATCCCGCACAGATACGCAGTATTTT.

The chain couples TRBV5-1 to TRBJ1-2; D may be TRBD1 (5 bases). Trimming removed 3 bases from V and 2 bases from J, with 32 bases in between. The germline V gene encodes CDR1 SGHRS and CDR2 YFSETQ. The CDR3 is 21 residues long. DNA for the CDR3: TGCGCCAGCAGCTCACGCCCTGCCACAACAGGTAACGCTAAACTGAACTATGGCTACACCTTC. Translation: CASSSRPATTGNAKLNYGYTF. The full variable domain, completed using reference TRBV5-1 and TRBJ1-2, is KAGVTQTPRYLIKTRGQQVTLSCSPISGHRSVSWYQQTPGQGLQFLFEYFSETQRNKGNFPGRFSGRQFSNSRSEMNVSTLELGDSALYLCASSSRPATTGNAKLNYGYTFGSGTRLTVV.

CDR3 amino acids: CASSSSETGRAADGYTF. CDR3 DNA sequence: TGTGCCAGCAGCTCCTCCGAGACAGGGAGAGCGGCGGATGGCTACACCTTC. The chain uses TRBV7-9 and TRBJ1-2; TRBD1 matches at 7 bases. The ends lost 4 bases at V and 6 bases at J; junction bases unmatched: 17. The CDR3 length is 17 residues. CDR1 is SEHNR, CDR2 FQNEAQ, per germline (reference sequence).

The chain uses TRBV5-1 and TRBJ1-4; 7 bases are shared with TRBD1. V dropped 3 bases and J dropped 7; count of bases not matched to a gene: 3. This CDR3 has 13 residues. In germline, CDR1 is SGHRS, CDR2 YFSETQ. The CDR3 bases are TGCGCCAGCAGCTCTCAGGGGGGTGAAAAACTGTTTTTT. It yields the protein CASSSQGGEKLFF.

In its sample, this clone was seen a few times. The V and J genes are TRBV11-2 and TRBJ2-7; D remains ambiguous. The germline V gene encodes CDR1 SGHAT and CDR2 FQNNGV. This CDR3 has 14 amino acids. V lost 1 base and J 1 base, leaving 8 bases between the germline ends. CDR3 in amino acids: CASSLGAGSYEQYF. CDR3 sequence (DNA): TGTGCCAGCAGCTTAGGTGCAGGATCCTACGAGCAGTACTTC.

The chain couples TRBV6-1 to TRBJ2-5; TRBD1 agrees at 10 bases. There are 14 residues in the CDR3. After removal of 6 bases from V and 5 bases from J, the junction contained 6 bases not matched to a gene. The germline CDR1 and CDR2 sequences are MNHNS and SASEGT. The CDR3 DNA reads TGTGCCAGCAGGGAGACAGGGGGCGCCGAGACCCAGTACTTC. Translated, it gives CASRETGGAETQYF.

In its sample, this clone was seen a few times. CDR3: CASSRQGTYNSPLHF. DNA of the CDR3: TGTGCCAGCAGTAGGCAGGGCACATATAATTCACCCCTCCACTTT. The chain combines TRBV6-4 with TRBJ1-6; TRBD1 might be the D (5 bases). CDR1 MRHNA and CDR2 SNTAGT come from the germline V gene. The V end lost 5 bases, the J end lost 4 bases, and 12 bases lay between the germline ends. The CDR3 is 15 amino acids.